These 29 T cell receptor beta chains were sequenced from one sample in a study of cytomegalovirus exposure and HLA in healthy donors. Use of 60 Vbeta and 13 Jbeta primers characterized the PCR. Some clones are missing from TCRdb's copy, which holds only in-frame ones; the method was immunoSEQ multiplex PCR. Of under 150,000 clones detected, around 85% appear once; the ten largest clones hold 1.7%. The sequenced sample consisted of PBMCs. Every receptor here comes from a boy younger than 18 in good health and CMV-seronegative.

This clone was seen only a few times. The V and J genes are TRBV4-1 and TRBJ1-2; D remains ambiguous. In germline, CDR1 is MGHRA, CDR2 YSYEKL. Trimming removed 0 bases at V and 8 bases at J, with 10 bases between. The CDR3 length is 13 residues. Here the CDR3 DNA reads TGCGCCAGCAGCCAAGATTGGTCAGGAGGCTACACCTTC. It codes for CASSQDWSGGYTF.

The chain employs TRBV7-9 and TRBJ2-3; D perhaps matches TRBD2 (7 bases). Germline CDR1 and CDR2: SEHNR and FQNEAQ (reference sequence). The germline V and J ends were trimmed by 9 bases and 4 bases, with 17 bases remaining between them. This CDR3 spans 14 amino acids. The CDR3 region has the DNA TGTGCCAGTTACCCGGGGGGCAGCGCAGATACGCAGTATTTT. Its protein is CASYPGGSADTQYF.

The V and J genes are TRBV19 and TRBJ1-5; D might be TRBD1 (6 bases). V shed 7 bases and J shed 3 bases, with 10 bases lying between them. Germline loops: CDR1 LNHDA, CDR2 SQIVND (reference sequence). CDR3 length: 13 residues. DNA for the CDR3: TGTGCCAGTACAGGGGCCCCCAATCAGCCCCAGCATTTT. Translating it yields CASTGAPNQPQHF.

The chain recombines TRBV4-2 with TRBJ1-2; maybe TRBD1 (6 bases). V lost 0 bases to trimming and J lost 0 bases, with 11 bases between them. The germline CDR1 and CDR2 sequences are LGHNA and YNFKEQ. The CDR3 contains 16 residues. CDR3: CASSQDHRTANYGYTF. The CDR3 DNA is TGTGCCAGCAGCCAAGATCACAGGACAGCTAACTATGGCTACACCTTC.

This chain joins TRBV7-2 and TRBJ2-7, with 10 bases aligning to TRBD2. Losses at the gene ends were 2 bases for V and 4 bases for J; bases not matched to a gene: 2. This CDR3 has 14 residues. Germline loops: CDR1 SGHTA, CDR2 FQGNSA. CDR3 sequence reads: CASSLIAGGYEQYF. The CDR3, as DNA: TGTGCCAGCAGCTTAATAGCGGGAGGTTACGAGCAGTACTTC.

The chain joins TRBV5-4 to TRBJ1-1, with a possible D match to TRBD1 (6 bases). CDR1 and CDR2 (germline): SGHNT, YYREEE (reference sequence). V gave up 5 bases and J gave up 4 bases, with 24 bases separating them. The CDR3 sequence is 17 residues long. CDR3 nucleotides: TGTGCCAGCAGGGAGGGGGTTGGGGGGGGGTCCGGCACTGAAGCTTTCTTT. Its protein is CASREGVGGGSGTEAFF.

The rearrangement uses TRBV5-1 and TRBJ2-1; 9 bases agree with TRBD2. Germline CDR1 reads SGHRS; CDR2 reads YFSETQ. The trim removed 1 base at V and 4 bases at J, leaving 21 bases unmatched. This CDR3 contains 21 residues. CDR3 residues: CASSLPRRSSGGLESYNEQFF. CDR3 in DNA: TGCGCCAGCAGCTTGCCTCGCCGGAGTAGCGGGGGCCTCGAATCTTACAATGAGCAGTTCTTC.

As to this clone: The same CDR3 arises from other DNA sequences in this sample as well. The gene calls are TRBV27 and TRBJ2-1, with 8 nucleotides matching TRBD1. Looked up from germline, CDR1 is MNHEY and CDR2 is SMNVEV (reference sequence). The V and J ends lost 3 bases and 7 bases, in that order; junction bases with no gene match: 5. CDR3 length equals 14 residues. The CDR3 is CASSFGTGGNEQFF. For the CDR3, the DNA is TGTGCCAGCAGTTTCGGAACAGGGGGGAATGAGCAGTTCTTC.

This chain links TRBV18 with TRBJ1-4, with D maybe TRBD1 (5 bases). The CDR3 extends over 15 amino acids. From germline, CDR1 is KGHSH and CDR2 LQKENI. The V gene lost 6 bases and the J gene lost 4 bases, with 15 bases spanning the gap. CDR3 loop: CASSAAPGYNEKLFF. The DNA for the CDR3 is TGTGCCAGCTCGGCCGCGCCAGGGTATAATGAAAAACTGTTTTTT.

V is TRBV6-5 and J is TRBJ1-2; D is uncertain. CDR3 length equals 12 residues. CDR1 and CDR2 from the germline V gene are MNHEY and SVGAGI. Trimming removed 5 bases at V and 8 bases at J, with 12 bases between. Here the CDR3 DNA reads TGTGCCAGCAGTCGACAAGGCTACGGCTACACCTTC. Protein product: CASSRQGYGYTF.

V is TRBV6-1 and J is TRBJ2-7; unclear D gene. The CDR3 contains 12 residues. Germline V gives CDR1 MNHNS, CDR2 SASEGT. Trimming shortened V by 8 bases and J by 6 bases, and 14 bases separated the two germline ends. DNA of the CDR3: TGTGCCAGCGGGCCCCTGATCCGCGAGCAGTACTTC. Translation gives CASGPLIREQYF.

The chain couples TRBV4-1 to TRBJ2-5; 9 bases are a match to TRBD1. The ends lost 5 bases at V and 5 bases at J; junction bases unmatched: 6. This CDR3 has 14 amino acids. Germline lookup yields CDR1 MGHRA and CDR2 YSYEKL. CDR3 nucleotide sequence: TGCGCCAGCAGCGTAACAGGGGGCAGGGAGACCCAGTACTTC. The encoded protein is CASSVTGGRETQYF.

In DNA, the CDR3 is TGTGCCAGCAGCTTGGCGGGGGTCGTTGCTTTCTTT. This encodes CASSLAGVVAFF. This rearrangement joins TRBV5-6 to TRBJ1-1, with D perhaps matching TRBD1 (5 bases). Germline CDR1 reads SGHDT; CDR2 reads YYEEEE. The CDR3 is made up of 12 amino acids. Trimming stripped 0 bases from V and 11 bases from J, with 11 bases between.

The rearrangement uses TRBV6-5 and TRBJ2-1, with a tentative D call TRBD1 (6 bases). Trimming shortened V by 4 bases and J by 2 bases, and 12 bases separated the two germline ends. CDR3 length: 15 amino acids. Germline CDR1 MNHEY, CDR2 SVGAGI. The CDR3 here is CASSSQGLPYNEQFF. The CDR3 DNA sequence: TGTGCCAGCAGTTCACAGGGCCTTCCCTACAATGAGCAGTTCTTC.

The V and J genes are TRBV5-4 and TRBJ2-7; D gene uncertain. The length of the CDR3 is 12 residues. Per germline, CDR1 SGHNT and CDR2 YYREEE (reference sequence). Trimming removed 3 bases at V and 3 bases at J, with 7 bases between. CDR3 protein: CASSSQNYEQYF. The DNA of the CDR3 is TGTGCCAGCAGCTCACAGAACTACGAGCAGTACTTC.

This clone was counted a few times. V gene TRBV5-6 combines with J gene TRBJ2-7, with TRBD2 matching 12 bases. J gave up 3 bases and V 3 bases, and 4 bases lay outside the gene matches. The CDR3 contains 15 residues. The germline CDR1 and CDR2 sequences are SGHDT and YYEEEE. CDR3 loop: CASSWTSGASYEQYF. CDR3 sequence (DNA): TGTGCCAGCAGCTGGACTAGCGGGGCGAGCTACGAGCAGTACTTC.

This CDR3 is CASSLTGGPETQYF. The CDR3 nucleotides read TGCGCCAGCAGCTTGACTGGGGGCCCTGAGACCCAGTACTTC. This chain links TRBV4-1 with TRBJ2-5; tentative D call: TRBD1 (6 bases). Trimming left V 5 bases short and J 5 bases short, with 15 bases between. The CDR3 is made up of 14 amino acids. Germline lookup yields CDR1 MGHRA and CDR2 YSYEKL.

This chain connects TRBV5-1 to TRBJ1-3, with TRBD1 matching over 7 bases. The germline CDR1 and CDR2 sequences are SGHRS and YFSETQ. The V segment lost 4 bases and the J segment 0 bases; nucleotides outside the gene matches: 4. CDR3 length: 15 amino acids. The CDR3 protein is CASSGGQDSGNTIYF. The CDR3, as DNA: TGCGCCAGCAGCGGAGGACAGGACTCTGGAAACACCATATATTTT.

The V call is TRBV5-1, the J call TRBJ2-3, with D unresolved. The CDR3 covers 13 residues. The germline V gene encodes CDR1 SGHRS and CDR2 YFSETQ. V was cut by 4 bases and J by 2 bases, with 8 bases left in between. CDR3 in amino acids: CASSIETTDTQYF. The CDR3 DNA follows: TGCGCCAGCAGCATAGAAACCACAGATACGCAGTATTTT.

The CDR3 nucleotides read TGCGCCAGCAGCCGAGGGACAGGGGTCACAGATACGCAGTATTTT. Its protein product is CASSRGTGVTDTQYF. The gene calls are TRBV4-3 and TRBJ2-3; 10 positions agree with TRBD1. The CDR3 extends over 15 amino acids. Per germline, CDR1 LGHNA and CDR2 YSLEER. V trimming: 4 bases; J trimming: 2 bases; junction bases outside the gene matches: 3.

The chain is built from TRBV7-2 and TRBJ1-2, with no clear D. There are 13 residues in the CDR3. The germline V and J ends were trimmed by 7 bases and 2 bases, with 11 bases remaining between them. Germline V gives CDR1 SGHTA, CDR2 FQGNSA. CDR3 DNA: TGTGCCAGCACCTTGCCAGTGAACTATGGCTACACCTTC. Translation: CASTLPVNYGYTF.

The V and J genes are TRBV9 and TRBJ2-1, with 8 bases aligning to TRBD2. The CDR3 is 17 residues long. Germline-derived CDR1 and CDR2 are SGDLS and YYNGEE. V lost 0 bases, J lost 5 bases, and 10 bases stayed unmatched. The CDR3 region is CASSVAPAGAGNNEQFF. In nucleotides, the CDR3 is TGTGCCAGCAGCGTAGCTCCAGCGGGGGCCGGAAACAATGAGCAGTTCTTC.

The CDR3 coding sequence is TGCGCCAGCAGTAAACGGGGGGGCATGTTGGAGACCCAGTACTTC. This codes for CASSKRGGMLETQYF. J is TRBJ2-5 and V is TRBV5-1; TRBD2 matches 8 bases. The ends lost 5 bases at V and 5 bases at J; junction bases unmatched: 11. CDR3 length: 15 amino acids. CDR1 and CDR2 from the germline V gene are SGHRS and YFSETQ.

The chain is built from TRBV7-9 and TRBJ1-2, with TRBD1 matching 7 bases. With 5 bases clipped from V and 2 bases from J, the junction kept 5 bases outside the gene matches. In germline, CDR1 is SEHNR, CDR2 FQNEAQ (reference sequence). The length of the CDR3 is 14 residues. The CDR3 loop reads CASSTGTENYGYTF. CDR3 DNA sequence: TGTGCCAGCAGCACCGGGACAGAAAACTATGGCTACACCTTC. The entire variable domain, with the rest obtained from reference TRBV7-9 and TRBJ1-2, is as follows: DTGVSQNPRHKITKRGQNVTFRCDPISEHNRLYWYRQTLGQGPEFLTYFQNEAQLEKSRLLSDRFSAERPKGSFSTLEIQRTEQGDSAMYLCASSTGTENYGYTFGSGTRLTVV.

The chain combines TRBV6-5 with TRBJ1-1; no firm D call. The V end was cut by 6 bases, the J end by 1 base, with 9 bases between. The CDR3 length is 13 residues. Germline V gives CDR1 MNHEY, CDR2 SVGAGI. In nucleotides, the CDR3 is TGTGCCAGCAGCCGAGGAGGGAACACTGAAGCTTTCTTT. Translating it yields CASSRGGNTEAFF.

This clone has just one count. This sequence joins TRBV5-8 and TRBJ1-1, with 7 nucleotides matching TRBD1. V shed 10 bases, J shed 0 bases, and the junction held 9 bases outside the gene matches. The germline V gene has CDR1 SGHTS and CDR2 YDEGEE. The CDR3 length is 14 residues. This CDR3 is CAGGRGWLNTEAFF. The CDR3 DNA reads as TGTGCCGGGGGCAGGGGGTGGCTGAACACTGAAGCTTTCTTT. Together with reference TRBV5-8 and TRBJ1-1, the CDR3 gives the full variable domain: EAGVTQSPTHLIKTRGQQATLRCSPISGHTSVYWYQQALGLGLQFLLWYDEGEERNRGNFPPRFSGRQFPNYSSELNVNALELEDSALYLCAGGRGWLNTEAFFGQGTRLTVV.

This clone showed up just a few times. This chain connects TRBV6-1 to TRBJ1-5, with 7 positions matching TRBD1. The CDR3 sequence is 13 residues long. The V gene end was trimmed by 7 bases and the J gene end by 3 bases; junction bases not matched to a gene: 3. Germline V lookup: CDR1 MNHNS, CDR2 SASEGT. CDR3 amino acids: CASKGTVNQPQHF. CDR3 nucleotide sequence: TGTGCCAGCAAAGGGACAGTCAATCAGCCCCAGCATTTT.

The chain combines TRBV5-8 with TRBJ2-6; 8 bases match TRBD1. The V and J ends lost 3 bases and 2 bases, in that order; junction bases with no gene match: 13. The CDR3 totals 19 residues. Germline V gene data show CDR1 as SGHTS and CDR2 as YDEGEE. The CDR3 spells CASSSIQGVNLPGANVLTF. The CDR3 DNA follows: TGTGCCAGCAGCTCGATACAGGGGGTAAACCTTCCTGGGGCCAACGTCCTGACTTTC.

The chain couples TRBV10-3 to TRBJ2-1; TRBD2 matches 8 bases. The germline gives CDR1 ENHRY, CDR2 SYGVKD. Germline trimming cut 7 bases from V and 1 base from J; bases unmatched to any gene: 9. This CDR3 region has 16 residues. The CDR3 protein is CAITGRAGVSYNEQFF. CDR3 DNA sequence: TGTGCCATCACCGGGCGAGCGGGAGTATCCTACAATGAGCAGTTCTTC.